These 24 T cell receptor beta chains were all obtained from the same sample, sequenced in a study of T cells in Graves' hyperthyroidism and ophthalmopathy. From RNA transcripts, TCR beta CDR3 regions were amplified. The TCR CDR3 was amplified in a first-round RT-PCR using the HTBI primer set. One entry per CDR3 protein, called by TCRdb with MiXCR from the multiplex PCR reads. The sample has about 350,000 distinct CDR3 sequences; under 20% are singletons. The material sequenced was blood. The receptors were sampled from a woman younger than 30 with Graves' hyperthyroidism.

This clonotype was seen a few times. At one boundary the junction diverges from the germline segment, which might be a read error. This sequence joins TRBV4-2 and TRBJ1-3; a weak D match, TRBD1 (6 bases). CDR3 length: 18 amino acids. CDR1 and CDR2 from the germline V gene are LGHNA and YNFKEQ. The CDR3 region has the DNA TGTGCCAGCAGCCACCCCCGACAGGACACATTATCTGGGAACACCATATATTTT. Its protein is CASSHPRQDTLSGNTIYF.

This clonotype was observed at least ten times. J is TRBJ1-1 and V is TRBV7-9; D possibly corresponds to TRBD1 (6 bases). In germline, CDR1 is SEHNR, CDR2 FQNEAQ (reference sequence). This CDR3 is 16 amino acids long. V was trimmed by 5 bases and J by 4 bases, leaving 20 bases between them. The CDR3 nucleotides are TGTGCCAGCAGCCCCCGAGGCCAGGGGCGGACCACTGAAGCTTTCTTT. This sequence encodes CASSPRGQGRTTEAFF. Complete variable domain (other parts from reference TRBV7-9 and TRBJ1-1): DTGVSQNPRHKITKRGQNVTFRCDPISEHNRLYWYRQTLGQGPEFLTYFQNEAQLEKSRLLSDRFSAERPKGSFSTLEIQRTEQGDSAMYLCASSPRGQGRTTEAFFGQGTRLTVV.

This clonotype has just a few counts. CDR3 bases: TGTGCCACCGTCCCGGGACAGGACTATGGCTACACCTTC. Translating gives CATVPGQDYGYTF. The V call is TRBV6-1, the J call TRBJ1-2; 8 bases fit TRBD1. The CDR3 consists of 13 residues. V lost 10 bases and J lost 3; bases outside the gene matches: 7. Germline V CDR1 and CDR2: MNHNS, SASEGT.

V gene TRBV30 combines with J gene TRBJ1-1, with D perhaps matching TRBD1 (5 bases). The CDR3 totals 16 residues. Germline loops: CDR1 GTSNPN, CDR2 SVGIG (reference sequence). Trimming shortened V by 1 base and J by 3 bases, and 18 bases separated the two germline ends. CDR3 protein: CAWSGLKGTVDTEAFF. The CDR3 region has the DNA TGTGCCTGGAGTGGGCTAAAGGGGACTGTCGACACTGAAGCTTTCTTT.

About this clonotype: A read error may be the cause here, since a much bigger clone is one base away. The rearrangement uses TRBV7-3 and TRBJ1-5; D is unresolved. This CDR3 spans 13 amino acids. Germline loops: CDR1 SGHTA, CDR2 FQGTGA. This chain's CDR3 is CASSLTSNQPEHF. CDR3 nucleotides: TGTGCCAGCAGCTTGACGTCGAATCAGCCCGAGCATTTT.

This clonotype was seen ten or more times. The chain has TRBV20-1 and TRBJ1-1; a weak D match, TRBD1 (5 bases). There are 13 residues in the CDR3. The germline V gene has CDR1 DFQATT and CDR2 SNEGSKA (reference sequence). Trimming pared 6 bases from V and 7 bases from J, leaving 18 bases between. The DNA for the CDR3 is TGCAGTGCCCCCGGAGGGGTGGGAGGTGAAGCTTTCTTT. Translation gives CSAPGGVGGEAFF.

In its sample, this clonotype was seen many times. CDR3 sequence reads: CASTSGQPQHF. The CDR3 nucleotides read TGTGCCAGCACGTCAGGTCAGCCCCAGCATTTT. This chain joins TRBV6-2 or TRBV6-3 and TRBJ1-5; no definite D call. This CDR3 is 11 amino acids long. V was pared by 7 bases and J by 6 bases, with 7 bases between. CDR1 is MNHEY and CDR2 is SVGEGT in the germline V gene.

This clonotype was seen ten or more times. The chain joins TRBV5-1 to TRBJ2-5; 9 nucleotides agree with TRBD2. This CDR3 spans 16 amino acids. Per the germline V gene, CDR1 is SGHRS and CDR2 is YFSETQ. Trimming at V came to 4 bases and at J to 2 bases, leaving 9 bases not matched to a gene. Written as DNA, the CDR3 is TGCGCCAGCAGCATCACAGCGGGGGGCCCGCAAGAGACCCAGTACTTC. Its protein is CASSITAGGPQETQYF.

The chain employs TRBV7-9 and TRBJ2-7, with D unresolved. This CDR3 contains 15 residues. CDR1 SEHNR and CDR2 FQNEAQ come from the germline V gene (reference sequence). V lost 3 bases and J lost 1, with 13 bases in between. DNA of the CDR3: TGTGCCAGCAGCTTGGCGGCAGCAATTTCCTACGAGCAGTACTTC. It specifies CASSLAAAISYEQYF.

This clonotype was counted ten times or more. This rearrangement joins TRBV15 to TRBJ1-1; 7 nucleotides align to TRBD1. Germline CDR1 and CDR2: LNHNV and YYDKDF (reference sequence). The length of the CDR3 is 15 residues. The V gene end was trimmed by 4 bases and the J gene end by 7 bases; junction bases not matched to a gene: 12. For the CDR3, the DNA is TGTGCCACCAGCATGGGGAAGGGGGCGCGGGTTGAAGCTTTCTTT. Translation gives CATSMGKGARVEAFF.

This clonotype was detected many times. The chain couples TRBV18 to TRBJ1-5; D is ambiguous. Trimming removed 2 bases from V and 7 bases from J, with 6 bases in between. There are 12 residues in the CDR3. The germline V gene has CDR1 KGHSH and CDR2 LQKENI. CDR3 protein: CASSPSRQPQHF. As DNA, the CDR3 is TGTGCCAGCTCACCATCGAGGCAGCCCCAGCATTTT.

This clonotype appeared many times. The chain recombines TRBV20-1 with TRBJ1-2; TRBD1 might be the D (6 bases). The CDR3 covers 12 residues. In germline, CDR1 is DFQATT, CDR2 SNEGSKA (reference sequence). Trimming stripped 4 bases from V and 8 bases from J, with 14 bases between. CDR3 DNA: TGCAGTGCTAATCGGGGGGCGTCGGGCTACACCTTC. Translation gives CSANRGASGYTF.

The J gene is TRBJ1-2, the V gene TRBV5-1; a weak D match, TRBD1 (5 bases). Trimming left V 4 bases short and J 1 base short, with 8 bases between. The CDR3 runs 13 residues. Germline CDR1 is SGHRS and CDR2 is YFSETQ. CDR3 loop: CASSQGDNYGYTF. The DNA for the CDR3 is TGCGCCAGCAGCCAAGGGGATAACTATGGCTACACCTTC.

This clonotype was seen more than once but under ten times. The rearrangement uses TRBV5-6 and TRBJ2-7, with a possible D match to TRBD1 (5 bases). V lost 0 bases, J lost 5 bases, and 12 bases lay in between. CDR1 and CDR2 from the germline V gene are SGHDT and YYEEEE. The CDR3 covers 14 residues. The CDR3 DNA reads TGTGCCAGCAGCTTGGTAAGGGGTACCCACGAGCAGTACTTC. Translated, it gives CASSLVRGTHEQYF.

In this sample, this clonotype turned up many times. This sequence joins TRBV28 and TRBJ1-5, with D perhaps matching TRBD1 (5 bases). Germline V gene data show CDR1 as MDHEN and CDR2 as SYDVKM. The CDR3 totals 16 residues. Trimming took off 3 bases at V and 4 bases at J, with 16 bases between the two ends. The CDR3 sequence: CASSFVIRGLNQPQHF. DNA for the CDR3: TGTGCCAGCAGTTTCGTTATTCGGGGGTTAAATCAGCCCCAGCATTTT.

This rearrangement joins TRBV28 to TRBJ1-2; D uncertain. The V gene's germline CDR1 is MDHEN and CDR2 SYDVKM. V was shortened by 4 bases and J by 3 bases, with 12 bases between the two germline ends. This CDR3 region has 14 residues. In DNA, the CDR3 is TGTGCCAGCAGTTATGACAACGGGTACTATGGCTACACCTTC. Protein sequence: CASSYDNGYYGYTF.

The table lists this clonotype with many counts. As DNA, the CDR3 is TGTGCCACCTCTTGGGGTCCCAATCAGCCCCAGCATTTT. Amino acid sequence: CATSWGPNQPQHF. This sequence joins TRBV19 and TRBJ1-5; D gene unclear. Germline V gives CDR1 LNHDA, CDR2 SQIVND (reference sequence). The V and J ends lost 10 bases and 3 bases respectively, with 13 bases between them. This CDR3 spans 13 amino acids. The whole variable domain, remainder taken from reference TRBV19 and TRBJ1-5, is DGGITQSPKYLFRKEGQNVTLSCEQNLNHDAMYWYRQDPGQGLRLIYYSQIVNDFQKGDIAEGYSVSREKKESFPLTVTSAQKNPTAFYLCATSWGPNQPQHFGDGTRLSIL.

This clonotype was seen at least ten times. This chain links TRBV7-2 with TRBJ1-5; D unclear. The V and J ends lost 5 bases and 3 bases respectively, with 14 bases between them. The germline gives CDR1 SGHTA, CDR2 FQGNSA. The CDR3 consists of 15 residues. The CDR3 loop is CASSPEAGPNQPQHF. CDR3 sequence (DNA): TGTGCCAGCAGCCCGGAGGCGGGCCCCAATCAGCCCCAGCATTTT.

This clonotype was detected many times. This chain joins TRBV7-6 and TRBJ2-2; 9 bases match TRBD2. Trimming removed 1 base from V and 7 bases from J; junction bases left unmatched: 13. The CDR3 consists of 18 residues. The germline CDR1 and CDR2 sequences are SGHVS and FNYEAQ. CDR3 region: CASSLERAGGPTGGELFF. CDR3 nucleotide sequence: TGTGCCAGCAGCTTAGAACGCGCGGGGGGGCCTACAGGCGGGGAGCTGTTTTTT.

This clonotype was counted between two and nine times. The chain joins TRBV30 to TRBJ2-7, with 7 bases that match TRBD1. Germline lookup yields CDR1 GTSNPN and CDR2 SVGIG (reference sequence). CDR3 length: 14 amino acids. V shed 3 bases and J 3 bases; nucleotides not matched to a gene: 8. CDR3 nucleotide sequence: TGTGCCTGGAGGGCCAAGGACAGGAACTACGAGCAGTACTTC. It specifies CAWRAKDRNYEQYF.

The table lists this clonotype with many counts. The rearrangement links TRBV7-9 to TRBJ2-7, with 8 bases matching TRBD1. Trimming took 4 bases from V and 4 from J; bases not matched to a gene: 6. CDR1 is SEHNR and CDR2 is FQNEAQ in the germline V gene (reference sequence). The CDR3 length is 14 residues. The CDR3 is CASSWTGLEYEQYF. DNA of the CDR3: TGTGCCAGCAGCTGGACAGGGCTAGAATACGAGCAGTACTTC.

In this sample, this clonotype turned up many times. This sequence joins TRBV11-2 and TRBJ1-2; D unclear. V shed 6 bases and J shed 3 bases, with 14 bases lying between them. The CDR3 runs to 14 residues. Germline assignment: CDR1 SGHAT and CDR2 FQNNGV. CDR3 DNA sequence: TGTGCCAGCAGTATAAGTCCCATTGACTATGGCTACACCTTC. Translating it yields CASSISPIDYGYTF.

This clonotype was found many times. At one end the junction does not follow the germline gene, possibly because of a read error. The chain has TRBV2 and TRBJ2-5, with D possibly being TRBD1 or TRBD2 (5 bases each). Per germline, CDR1 SNHLY and CDR2 FYNNEI. CDR3 length: 14 amino acids. In DNA, the CDR3 is TGTGCCAGCATTGAATGGGGGAAGCGAGAGACCCAGTACTTC. It encodes CASIEWGKRETQYF. The full variable domain, completed using reference TRBV2 and TRBJ2-5, is EPEVTQTPSHQVTQMGQEVILRCVPISNHLYFYWYRQILGQKVEFLVSFYNNEISEKSEIFDDQFSVERPDGSNFTLKIRSTKLEDSAMYFCASIEWGKRETQYFGPGTRLLVL.

Ten or more counts support this clonotype. The chain couples TRBV29-1 to TRBJ2-7; D might be TRBD1 (5 bases). This CDR3 has 12 amino acids. The V gene lost 4 bases and the J gene lost 5 bases, with 12 bases spanning the gap. Germline values: CDR1 SQVTM, CDR2 ANQGSEA. Here the CDR3 reads CSVGQSPHEQYF. CDR3 sequence (DNA): TGCAGCGTTGGACAGAGCCCTCACGAGCAGTACTTC.